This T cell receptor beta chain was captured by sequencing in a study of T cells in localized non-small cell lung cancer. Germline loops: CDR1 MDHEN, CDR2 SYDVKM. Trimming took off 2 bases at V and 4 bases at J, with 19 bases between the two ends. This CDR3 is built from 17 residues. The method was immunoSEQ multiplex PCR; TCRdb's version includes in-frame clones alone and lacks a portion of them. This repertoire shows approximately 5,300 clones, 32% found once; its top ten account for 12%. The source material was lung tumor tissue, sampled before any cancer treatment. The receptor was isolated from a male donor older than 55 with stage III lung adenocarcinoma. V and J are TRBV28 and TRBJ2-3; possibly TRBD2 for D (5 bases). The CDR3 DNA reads TGTGCCAGCAGTTTACCCCGGGGAGCGCAATCTTCAGATACGCAGTATTTT. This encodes CASSLPRGAQSSDTQYF.